This T cell receptor (beta chain) was recorded in a study of OX40 agonist ivuxolimab in advanced cancers. About the study: Patients were dosed with the agonistic anti-OX40 (CD134) antibody ivuxolimab. Earlier treatment with anti-PD-1, anti-PD-L1 or anti-CTLA-4 was permitted, and 30% to 40% had received some. Study-level results: Compared with others, partial responders at 0.1-3.0 mg/kg displayed clonal expansion among the lowest.

The junction had 1 base not matched to a gene; V was cut back by 3 bases and J by 4 bases. The CDR3 is 14 residues long. Germline loops: CDR1 SGHAT, CDR2 FQNNGV. This table comes from immunoSEQ multiplex PCR, and its TCRdb copy is limited to in-frame clones, with some not included. The data hold 65,000 to 90,000 clones, with 91% observed a single time. This clone was seen just once. Its antigen remains unidentified. The chain joins TRBV11-2 to TRBJ2-2; 8 positions match TRBD2. The TCR originated in an adult with an advanced solid tumor such as melanoma, head and neck, liver or kidney cancer. This specimen was CD4+ or CD8+ T cells sorted from blood, taken in a trial of the OX40 agonist ivuxolimab. The CDR3: CASSFLAGTGELFF. Written as DNA, the CDR3 is TGTGCCAGCAGCTTTCTAGCGGGCACCGGGGAGCTGTTTTTT.